The 29 T cell receptor beta chains listed next were all sequenced from one sample in a study of T cell repertoires in cytomegalovirus infection. TCRdb ran MiXCR on the reads and lists one entry per CDR3 protein. The table lists fewer than 550,000 distinct CDR3 sequences, approximately 25% of them singletons. The sample was PBMCs. All receptors come from a human donor in good health (CMV status not recorded). Some clones in this sample may be carry-over from other donors' samples.

The chain has TRBV20-1 and TRBJ2-3, with 7 positions matching TRBD1. The CDR3 runs to 18 residues. The germline V gene encodes CDR1 DFQATT and CDR2 SNEGSKA (reference sequence). V lost 1 base and J lost 5; bases outside the gene matches: 18. The CDR3 bases are TGCAGTGCTAGAGTGGCTCAGGGGGAAAGGCCACGTAGAGATACGCAGTATTTT. It encodes CSARVAQGERPRRDTQYF.

Many counts were recorded for this clonotype. The CDR3 protein is CASSLAGEATSNGYTF. CDR3 DNA sequence: TGTGCCAGCAGCTTAGCAGGGGAGGCGACCTCGAATGGCTACACCTTC. The rearrangement uses TRBV7-2 and TRBJ1-2; TRBD1 is a possible D gene (5 bases). The V gene's germline CDR1 is SGHTA and CDR2 FQGNSA. V lost 0 bases to trimming and J lost 6 bases, with 17 bases between them. This CDR3 region has 16 residues.

This clonotype was seen more than once but under ten times. The chain joins TRBV20-1 to TRBJ2-1, with 10 bases that match TRBD2. The CDR3 runs 14 residues. Losses at the gene ends were 5 bases for V and 3 bases for J; bases not matched to a gene: 4. CDR1 is DFQATT and CDR2 is SNEGSKA in the germline V gene (reference sequence). The CDR3: CSALLAGHYNEQFF. CDR3 coding DNA: TGCAGTGCTTTACTAGCGGGACACTACAATGAGCAGTTCTTC.

The CDR3 is CASSPDRGDTEAFF. DNA for the CDR3: TGTGCCAGTAGTCCCGACAGGGGGGACACTGAAGCTTTCTTT. The chain has TRBV19 and TRBJ1-1, with 9 bases aligning to TRBD1. The CDR3 covers 14 residues. CDR1 LNHDA and CDR2 SQIVND come from the germline V gene (reference sequence). The V segment lost 5 bases and the J segment 3 bases; nucleotides outside the gene matches: 4.

The rearrangement links TRBV29-1 to TRBJ2-5; the match to TRBD2 covers 12 bases. The CDR3 is 17 amino acids. With V trimmed by 4 bases and J by 1 base, 10 bases remained unmatched. Looked up from germline, CDR1 is SQVTM and CDR2 is ANQGSEA. CDR3 sequence: CSVAPILAGGTQETQYF. CDR3 in DNA: TGCAGCGTTGCCCCAATACTAGCGGGAGGCACCCAAGAGACCCAGTACTTC.

In DNA form, the CDR3 reads TGTGCCAGCAGTTTAGAGGCTCGGGAGGGGGACGGTGAAGCTTTCTTT. It is translated as CASSLEAREGDGEAFF. The genes are TRBV12-3 or TRBV12-4 and TRBJ1-1; possibly TRBD1 for D (6 bases). The V and J ends lost 1 base and 7 bases respectively, with 19 bases between them. The CDR3 contains 16 residues.

V is TRBV11-2 and J is TRBJ2-4; the match to TRBD2 covers 11 bases. Germline trimming cut 6 bases from V and 7 bases from J; bases unmatched to any gene: 8. Germline V gene sequence: CDR1 SGHAT, CDR2 FQNNGV. The CDR3 runs to 15 residues. CDR3 coding DNA: TGTGCCAGCAGTTCCGGGACTAGCGGCACGAACATTCAGTACTTC. Its protein is CASSSGTSGTNIQYF.

This clonotype was found many times. The genes are TRBV7-9 and TRBJ2-1, with D tentatively TRBD2 (7 bases). With 1 base removed from V and 2 bases from J, the gap between germline ends came to 12 bases. This CDR3 has 16 residues. The germline V gene encodes CDR1 SEHNR and CDR2 FQNEAQ (reference sequence). CDR3 loop: CASSLEGGGPYNEQFF. The CDR3 nucleotides are TGTGCCAGCAGCTTAGAGGGGGGAGGGCCCTACAATGAGCAGTTCTTC.

This clonotype was detected only a few times. V and J are TRBV7-2 and TRBJ2-7; D gene uncertain. With 5 bases removed from V and 3 bases from J, the gap between germline ends came to 8 bases. Germline loops: CDR1 SGHTA, CDR2 FQGNSA. The CDR3 runs 12 residues. The CDR3 loop reads CASSENIYEQYV. The CDR3 coding sequence is TGTGCCAGCAGCGAGAATATCTACGAGCAGTACGTC.

This clonotype was recorded many times. V and J are TRBV28 and TRBJ2-7; TRBD1 matches 7 bases. This CDR3 contains 13 residues. The V gene's germline CDR1 is MDHEN and CDR2 SYDVKM. Losses at the gene ends were 5 bases for V and 1 base for J; bases not matched to a gene: 2. This CDR3 reads CASSPGQSYEQYF. In DNA form, the CDR3 reads TGTGCCAGCAGTCCGGGACAGTCCTACGAGCAGTACTTC.

This clonotype has a handful of counts. This chain joins TRBV10-3 and TRBJ2-2; 8 bases align to TRBD1. The trim removed 5 bases at V and 4 bases at J, leaving 9 bases unmatched. The germline gives CDR1 ENHRY, CDR2 SYGVKD. The length of the CDR3 is 16 residues. The CDR3 nucleotides are TGTGCCATCAGTTTGGGGACAGGAATGGGCACCGGGGAGCTGTTTTTT. It translates to CAISLGTGMGTGELFF.

The V and J genes are TRBV14 and TRBJ2-5; D is possibly TRBD1 (6 bases). The germline V and J ends were trimmed by 0 bases and 0 bases, with 14 bases remaining between them. The CDR3 runs to 17 residues. CDR1 and CDR2 from the germline V gene are SGHDN and FVKESK. Written as DNA, the CDR3 is TGTGCCAGCAGCCAAGAGACAGGCCATCCCTACCAAGAGACCCAGTACTTC. Translation gives CASSQETGHPYQETQYF.

The chain recombines TRBV2 with TRBJ2-3; TRBD2 aligns across 11 bases. The length of the CDR3 is 18 residues. Trimming cost V 5 bases and J 4 bases; bases outside gene matches: 14. Germline values: CDR1 SNHLY, CDR2 FYNNEI. This CDR3 is CASSNLAGGYRDADTQYF. CDR3 sequence (DNA): TGTGCCAGCAGTAACCTAGCGGGAGGCTACAGGGACGCAGATACGCAGTATTTT.

The table lists this clonotype with many counts. This rearrangement joins TRBV28 to TRBJ1-1; no clear D. Trimming shortened V by 7 bases and J by 1 base, and 10 bases separated the two germline ends. CDR1 and CDR2 (germline): MDHEN, SYDVKM. The CDR3 contains 13 residues. In DNA form, the CDR3 reads TGTGCCAGCATTACTGAGGGGAACACTGAAGCTTTCTTT. It encodes CASITEGNTEAFF.

The chain uses TRBV19 and TRBJ2-7; no firm D call. In germline, CDR1 is LNHDA, CDR2 SQIVND (reference sequence). V lost 5 bases and J lost 2, with 10 bases in between. The CDR3 runs 13 residues. DNA for the CDR3: TGTGCCAGTAGTTACGCGGCTACCTACGAGCAGTACTTC. Its translation: CASSYAATYEQYF. Full variable domain (rest looked up from reference TRBV19 and TRBJ2-7): DGGITQSPKYLFRKEGQNVTLSCEQNLNHDAMYWYRQDPGQGLRLIYYSQIVNDFQKGDIAEGYSVSREKKESFPLTVTSAQKNPTAFYLCASSYAATYEQYFGPGTRLTVT.

The V and J genes are TRBV15 and TRBJ2-7; TRBD2 matches 7 bases. Germline V CDR1 and CDR2: LNHNV, YYDKDF (reference sequence). Germline trimming cut 0 bases from V and 3 bases from J; bases unmatched to any gene: 5. The CDR3 is 15 residues long. This CDR3 reads CATSRELAFHYEQYV. Written as DNA, the CDR3 is TGTGCCACCAGCAGAGAACTAGCGTTCCACTACGAGCAGTACGTC.

The chain is built from TRBV27 and TRBJ1-2; 7 nucleotides line up with TRBD1. V was pared by 6 bases and J by 5 bases, with 9 bases of the junction left unmatched. CDR1 is MNHEY, CDR2 SMNVEV, per germline (reference sequence). The CDR3 extends over 14 amino acids. The CDR3 spells CASRISGTAYGYTF. The CDR3 coding sequence is TGTGCCAGCAGAATCTCCGGGACAGCGTATGGCTACACCTTC.

V usage is TRBV7-9 and J usage is TRBJ2-7, with D maybe TRBD1 (5 bases). The CDR3 consists of 14 residues. CDR1 and CDR2 (germline): SEHNR, FQNEAQ (reference sequence). The V gene lost 3 bases and the J gene lost 5 bases, with 14 bases spanning the gap. The CDR3 bases are TGTGCCAGCAGCTTTAGCCCTCCCAGGGACGAGCAGTACTTC. It yields the protein CASSFSPPRDEQYF.

This clonotype was picked up one time. The CDR3 is CASSLSGLGQGSSGANVLTF. The CDR3 bases are TGTGCCAGCAGTTTATCGGGATTAGGACAGGGGAGCTCTGGGGCCAACGTCCTGACTTTC. The genes are TRBV27 and TRBJ2-6; 9 bases agree with TRBD1. CDR3 length: 20 amino acids. Unmatched junction bases numbered 9, after V lost 0 bases and J lost 0 bases. CDR1 and CDR2 (germline): MNHEY, SMNVEV (reference sequence).

This chain uses TRBV24-1 with TRBJ2-1; D may be TRBD2 (6 bases). This CDR3 has 17 residues. With 4 bases removed from V and 0 bases from J, the gap between germline ends came to 15 bases. The germline V gene has CDR1 KGHDR and CDR2 SFDVKD. The CDR3 loop reads CATSEGFSGSSYNEQFF. As DNA, the CDR3 is TGTGCCACCAGTGAGGGATTTAGCGGTAGCTCCTACAATGAGCAGTTCTTC.

In its sample, this clonotype was seen a few times. The chain links TRBV6-5 to TRBJ2-2; D unresolved. Germline CDR1 reads MNHEY; CDR2 reads SVGAGI. There are 15 residues in the CDR3. V lost 6 bases and J lost 1, with 12 bases in between. CDR3 nucleotides: TGTGCCAGCAGCCCCCAGGTCGGGAACACCGGGGAGCTGTTTTTT. It is translated as CASSPQVGNTGELFF.

In regard to this clonotype: A read error may account for a junction end that differs from germline. CDR3 sequence reads: CSSSFQGCPEF. CDR3 bases: TGTTCCAGCAGCTTTCAGGGATGCCCAGAATTC. V and J are TRBV7-2 and TRBJ2-5; tentatively, D is TRBD1 (5 bases). The CDR3 is 11 amino acids. CDR1 and CDR2 (germline): SGHTA, FQGNSA.

The sample holds a few counts of this clonotype. The CDR3 bases are TGTGCCAGCAGCCGAGACAGGGCAAGGGCCAACGTCCTGACTTTC. Translation gives CASSRDRARANVLTF. The chain is built from TRBV11-3 and TRBJ2-6, with 7 positions matching TRBD1. Germline V lookup: CDR1 SGHNT, CDR2 YENEEA. This CDR3 spans 15 amino acids. Trimming took 5 bases from V and 5 from J; bases not matched to a gene: 6. Combining the CDR3 with reference TRBV11-3 and TRBJ2-6 gives the whole variable domain EAGVVQSPRYKIIEKKQPVAFWCNPISGHNTLYWYLQNLGQGPELLIRYENEEAVDDSQLPKDRFSAERLKGVDSTLKIQPAELGDSAVYLCASSRDRARANVLTFGAGSRLTVL.

Only a few counts were recorded for this clonotype. This chain uses TRBV24-1 with TRBJ2-6; D is possibly TRBD2 (6 bases). CDR3 length: 15 amino acids. V was cut by 6 bases and J by 0 bases, with 8 bases left in between. Germline CDR1 is KGHDR and CDR2 is SFDVKD. The CDR3 region has the DNA TGTGCCACCAGTCCCGGGGGCTCTGGGGCCAACGTCCTGACTTTC. This codes for CATSPGGSGANVLTF.

The chain has TRBV7-6 and TRBJ2-1; D remains unclear. The ends were cut back, 2 bases at V and 8 bases at J, with 13 bases in the middle. This CDR3 is built from 14 residues. Germline V lookup: CDR1 SGHVS, CDR2 FNYEAQ. This chain's CDR3 is CASSLNEAFDEQFF. CDR3 coding DNA: TGTGCCAGCAGCTTAAACGAAGCATTCGATGAGCAGTTCTTC.

V gene TRBV18 combines with J gene TRBJ2-5; D is ambiguous. Germline V gene lookup returns CDR1 KGHSH and CDR2 LQKENI. This CDR3 contains 14 residues. V was clipped by 1 base and J by 1 base, with 7 bases between them. CDR3 DNA: TGTGCCAGCTCACCACGGCGAGCCCAAGAGACCCAGTACTTC. Its protein is CASSPRRAQETQYF.

This sequence joins TRBV7-8 and TRBJ1-3; no clear D gene. The CDR3 length is 13 residues. Germline CDR1 SGHVS, CDR2 FQNEAQ. Deletions cut 5 bases from V and 2 bases from J, with 7 bases between. The DNA for the CDR3 is TGTGCCAGCAGCCGGGTGGCTGGAAACACCATATATTTT. It yields the protein CASSRVAGNTIYF.

This clonotype was seen more than once but under ten times. This rearrangement joins TRBV24-1 to TRBJ2-1, with D uncertain. The V gene's germline CDR1 is KGHDR and CDR2 SFDVKD. This CDR3 comprises 13 residues. V lost 2 bases to trimming and J lost 10 bases, with 11 bases between them. The CDR3 DNA sequence: TGTGCCACCAGTGATTCGCCGGGCTCCGAGCAGTTCTTC. As protein: CATSDSPGSEQFF.

In this sample, this clonotype turned up many times. CDR3 nucleotides: TGTGCCAGCAGCTTATCTAGCGGGAGCCGGGAGCAGTTCTTC. It translates to CASSLSSGSREQFF. The chain joins TRBV7-2 to TRBJ2-1; TRBD2 agrees at 10 bases. In germline, CDR1 is SGHTA, CDR2 FQGNSA. J gave up 10 bases and V 2 bases, and 5 bases lay outside the gene matches. CDR3 length: 14 residues.